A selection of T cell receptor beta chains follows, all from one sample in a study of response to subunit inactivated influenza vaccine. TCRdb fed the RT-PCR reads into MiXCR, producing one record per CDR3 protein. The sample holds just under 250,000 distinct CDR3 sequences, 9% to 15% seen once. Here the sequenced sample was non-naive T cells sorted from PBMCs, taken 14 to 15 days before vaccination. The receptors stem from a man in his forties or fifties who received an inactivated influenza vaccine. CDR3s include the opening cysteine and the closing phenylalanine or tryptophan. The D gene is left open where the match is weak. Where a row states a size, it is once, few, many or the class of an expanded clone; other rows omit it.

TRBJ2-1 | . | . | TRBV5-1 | CASSLDGGNLNEQFF | TGCGCCAGCAGCTTGGACGGCGGAAACCTCAATGAGCAGTTCTTC
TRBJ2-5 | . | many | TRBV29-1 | CSVEDPWGQETQYF | TGCAGCGTTGAAGATCCTTGGGGCCAAGAGACCCAGTACTTC
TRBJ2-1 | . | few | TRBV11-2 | CASSLDPPTSSYNEQFF | TGTGCCAGCAGCTTAGACCCTCCGACCTCCTCCTACAATGAGCAGTTCTTC
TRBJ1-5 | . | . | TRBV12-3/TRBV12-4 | CASSLDVSAQHF | TGTGCCAGCAGTTTGGACGTGTCGGCCCAGCATTTT
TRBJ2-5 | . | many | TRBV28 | CAGSTGQTGIETQYF | TGTGCCGGATCAACTGGACAGACGGGAATTGAGACCCAGTACTTC
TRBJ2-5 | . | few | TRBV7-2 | CASSSHRGGQETQYF | TGTGCCAGCAGCTCTCATAGGGGGGGGCAAGAGACCCAGTACTTC
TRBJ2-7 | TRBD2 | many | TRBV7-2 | CASSLGVRAGVPYEQYF | TGTGCCAGCAGCTTAGGGGTAAGAGCGGGAGTTCCCTACGAGCAGTACTTC
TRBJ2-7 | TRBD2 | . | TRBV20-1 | CSARGTSGLSSYEQYF | TGCAGTGCTAGGGGGACTAGCGGGCTGAGCTCCTACGAGCAGTACTTC
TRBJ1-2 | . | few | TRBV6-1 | CASSEVGQYGYTF | TGTGCCAGCAGTGAAGTGGGACAATATGGCTACACCTTC
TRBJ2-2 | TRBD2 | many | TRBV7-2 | CASSFTSGGTGELFF | TGTGCCAGCAGCTTTACTAGCGGAGGCACCGGGGAGCTGTTTTTT
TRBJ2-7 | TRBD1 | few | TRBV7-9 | CASSPPGQGDEQYF | TGTGCCAGCAGCCCCCCGGGACAGGGTGACGAGCAGTACTTC
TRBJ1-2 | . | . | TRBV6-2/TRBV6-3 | CASSLPEAGNYGYTF | TGTGCCAGCAGTTTACCTGAGGCGGGGAACTATGGCTACACCTTC
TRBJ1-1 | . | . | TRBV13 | CVSSSRQHEAFF | TGTGTCAGCAGCTCTAGACAGCATGAAGCTTTCTTT
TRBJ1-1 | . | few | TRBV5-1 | CASSSQGRNTEAFF | TGCGCCAGCAGCTCCCAGGGCAGGAACACTGAAGCTTTCTTT
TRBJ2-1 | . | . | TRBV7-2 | CASSPGHNEQFF | TGTGCCAGCAGCCCGGGGCACAATGAGCAGTTCTTC
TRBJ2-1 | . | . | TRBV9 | CASSGSGNYYNEQFF | TGTGCCAGCAGTGGTAGCGGAAACTACTACAATGAGCAGTTCTTC
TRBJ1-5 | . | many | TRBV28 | CASKLGTLNQPQHF | TGTGCCAGCAAGCTCGGAACACTCAATCAGCCCCAGCATTTT
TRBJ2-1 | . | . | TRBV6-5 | CASTSGTVNNEQFF | TGTGCCAGCACTTCCGGGACGGTCAACAATGAGCAGTTCTTC
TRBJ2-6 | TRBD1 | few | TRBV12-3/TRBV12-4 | CASSPGTGISGANVLTF | TGTGCCAGCAGTCCCGGGACAGGAATCTCTGGGGCCAACGTCCTGACTTTC
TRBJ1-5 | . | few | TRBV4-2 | CASSQGAGGANQPQHF | TGTGCCAGCAGCCAGGGGGCGGGGGGCGCGAATCAGCCCCAGCATTTT
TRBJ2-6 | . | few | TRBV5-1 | CASSGGQTSSGANVLTF | TGCGCCAGCAGCGGTGGACAGACAAGCTCTGGGGCCAACGTCCTGACTTTC
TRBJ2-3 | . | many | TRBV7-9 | CASSQSVTDTQYF | TGTGCCAGCAGCCAATCGGTTACAGATACGCAGTATTTT
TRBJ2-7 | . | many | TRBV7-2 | CASSPLLGHSEQYF | TGTGCCAGCAGCCCACTGCTGGGGCACTCCGAGCAGTACTTC
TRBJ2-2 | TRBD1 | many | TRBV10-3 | CASTSQGARAGELFF | TGTGCCAGTACATCACAGGGGGCGCGAGCCGGGGAGCTGTTTTTT
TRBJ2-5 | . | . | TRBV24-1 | CATSDGLGAETQYF | TGTGCCACCAGTGATGGATTGGGGGCAGAGACCCAGTACTTC
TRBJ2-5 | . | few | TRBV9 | CASSQGGVRETQYF | TGTGCCAGCAGCCAAGGCGGGGTGAGAGAGACCCAGTACTTC
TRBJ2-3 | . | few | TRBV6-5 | CASSYGRGTDTQYF | TGTGCCAGCAGTTACGGGCGAGGGACAGATACGCAGTATTTT
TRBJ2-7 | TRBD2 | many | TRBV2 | CASRGLAGVVSYEQYF | TGTGCCAGCAGGGGACTAGCGGGAGTTGTATCCTACGAGCAGTACTTC
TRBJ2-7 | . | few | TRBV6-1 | CASKDPGRTYEQYF | TGTGCCAGCAAGGACCCGGGACGGACCTACGAGCAGTACTTC
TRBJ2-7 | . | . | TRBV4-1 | CASSPKIVSSYEQYF | TGCGCCAGCAGCCCCAAGATTGTTAGCTCCTACGAGCAGTACTTC
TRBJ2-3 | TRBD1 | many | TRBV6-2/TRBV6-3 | CASSHPGQGTDTQYF | TGTGCCAGCAGTCATCCGGGACAGGGGACAGATACGCAGTATTTT
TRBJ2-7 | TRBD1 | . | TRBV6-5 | CASSSQDRDVYEQYF | TGTGCCAGCAGTTCCCAGGACAGGGACGTTTACGAGCAGTACTTC
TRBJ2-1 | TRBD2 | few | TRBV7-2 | CASGLEYNEQFF | TGTGCCAGCGGACTAGAGTACAATGAGCAGTTCTTC
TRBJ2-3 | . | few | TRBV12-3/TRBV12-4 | CASSYGWVDTQYF | TGTGCCAGCAGTTATGGCTGGGTAGATACGCAGTATTTT
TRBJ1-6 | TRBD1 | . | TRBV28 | CASSLLGTANNSPLHF | TGTGCCAGCAGTTTATTGGGGACAGCAAATAATTCACCCCTCCACTTT
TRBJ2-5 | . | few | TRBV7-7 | CASSPNTMGETQYF | TGTGCCAGCAGCCCTAATACAATGGGAGAGACCCAGTACTTC
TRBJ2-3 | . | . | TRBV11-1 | CASSITGADTDTQYF | TGTGCCAGCAGCATAACGGGGGCCGACACAGATACGCAGTATTTT
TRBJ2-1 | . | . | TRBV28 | CASRTAGMILSSYNEQFF | TGTGCCAGCAGGACGGCGGGGATGATTCTTAGCTCCTACAATGAGCAGTTCTTC
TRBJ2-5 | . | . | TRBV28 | CASSYREKETQYF | TGTGCCAGCAGCTACCGGGAAAAAGAGACCCAGTACTTC
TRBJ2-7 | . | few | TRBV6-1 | CASHEEISGEQYF | TGTGCCAGTCACGAAGAGATCTCGGGGGAGCAGTACTTC